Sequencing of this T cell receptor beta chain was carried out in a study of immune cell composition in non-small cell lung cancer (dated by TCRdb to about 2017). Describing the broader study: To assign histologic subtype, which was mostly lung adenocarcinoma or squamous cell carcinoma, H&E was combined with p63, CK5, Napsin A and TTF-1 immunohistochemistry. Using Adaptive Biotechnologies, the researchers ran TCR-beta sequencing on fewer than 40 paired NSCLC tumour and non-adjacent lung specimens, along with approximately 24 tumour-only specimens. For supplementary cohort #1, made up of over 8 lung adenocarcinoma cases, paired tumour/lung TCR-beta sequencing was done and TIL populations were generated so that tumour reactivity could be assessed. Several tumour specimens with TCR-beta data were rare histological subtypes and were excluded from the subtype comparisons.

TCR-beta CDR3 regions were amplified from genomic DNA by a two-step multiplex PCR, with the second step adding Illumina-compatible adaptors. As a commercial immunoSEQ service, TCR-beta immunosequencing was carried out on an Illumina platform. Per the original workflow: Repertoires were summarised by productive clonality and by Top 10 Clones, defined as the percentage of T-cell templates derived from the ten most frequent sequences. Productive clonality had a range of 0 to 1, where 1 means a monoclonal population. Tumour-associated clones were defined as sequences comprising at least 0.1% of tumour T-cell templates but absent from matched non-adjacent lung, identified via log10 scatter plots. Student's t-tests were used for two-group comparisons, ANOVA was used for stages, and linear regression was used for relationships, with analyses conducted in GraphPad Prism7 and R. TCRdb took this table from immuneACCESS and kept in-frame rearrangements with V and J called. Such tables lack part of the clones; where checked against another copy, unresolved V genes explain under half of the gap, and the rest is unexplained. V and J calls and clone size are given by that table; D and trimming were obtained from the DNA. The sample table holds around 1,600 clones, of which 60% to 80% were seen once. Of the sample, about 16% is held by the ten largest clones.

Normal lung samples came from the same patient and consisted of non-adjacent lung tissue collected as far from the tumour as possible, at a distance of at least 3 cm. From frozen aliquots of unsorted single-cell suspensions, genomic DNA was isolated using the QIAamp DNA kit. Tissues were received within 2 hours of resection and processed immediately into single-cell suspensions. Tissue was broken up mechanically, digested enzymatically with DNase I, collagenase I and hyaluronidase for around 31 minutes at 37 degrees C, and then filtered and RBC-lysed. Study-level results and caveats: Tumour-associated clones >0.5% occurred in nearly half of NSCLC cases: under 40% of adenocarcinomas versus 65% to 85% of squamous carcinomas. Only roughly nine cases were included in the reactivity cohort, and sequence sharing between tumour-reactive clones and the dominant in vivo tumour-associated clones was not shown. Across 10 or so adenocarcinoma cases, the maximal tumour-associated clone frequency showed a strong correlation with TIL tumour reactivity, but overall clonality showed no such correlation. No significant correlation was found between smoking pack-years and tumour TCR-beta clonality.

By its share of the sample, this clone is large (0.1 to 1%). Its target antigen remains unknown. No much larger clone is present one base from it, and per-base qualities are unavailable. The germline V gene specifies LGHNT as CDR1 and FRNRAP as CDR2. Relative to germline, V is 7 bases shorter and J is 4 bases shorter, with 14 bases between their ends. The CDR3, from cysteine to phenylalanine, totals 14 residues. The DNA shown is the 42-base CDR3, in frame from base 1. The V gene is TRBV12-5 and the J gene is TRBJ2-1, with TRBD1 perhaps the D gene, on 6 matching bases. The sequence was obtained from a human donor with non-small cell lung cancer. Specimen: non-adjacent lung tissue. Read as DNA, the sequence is TGTGCTAGTGTAGGTGGGCAGGGGTACAATGAGCAGTTCTTC. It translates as CASVGGQGYNEQFF.